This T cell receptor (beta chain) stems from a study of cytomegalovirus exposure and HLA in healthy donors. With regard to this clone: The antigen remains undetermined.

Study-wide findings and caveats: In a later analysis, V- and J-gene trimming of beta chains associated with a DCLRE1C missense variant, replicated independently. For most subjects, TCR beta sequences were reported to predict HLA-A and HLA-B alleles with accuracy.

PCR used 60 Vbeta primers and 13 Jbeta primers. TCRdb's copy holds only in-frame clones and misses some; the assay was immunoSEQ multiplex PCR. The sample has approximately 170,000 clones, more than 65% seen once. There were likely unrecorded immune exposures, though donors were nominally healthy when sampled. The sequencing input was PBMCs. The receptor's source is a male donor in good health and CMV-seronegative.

This chain's CDR3 is CASSGSLKREGTDTQYF. CDR3 bases: TGTGCCAGCAGCGGATCTTTAAAGCGGGAGGGAACAGATACGCAGTATTTT. This chain links TRBV7-2 with TRBJ2-3; 10 bases line up with TRBD2. The CDR3 spans 17 residues. Germline CDR1 SGHTA, CDR2 FQGNSA. V dropped 5 bases and J dropped 3; count of bases not matched to a gene: 11. Looking up the rest from reference TRBV7-2 and TRBJ2-3 gives the full variable domain: GAGVSQSPSNKVTEKGKDVELRCDPISGHTALYWYRQSLGQGLEFLIYFQGNSAPDKSGLPSDRFSAERTGGSVSTLTIQRTQQEDSAVYLCASSGSLKREGTDTQYFGPGTRLTVL.